The source of this T cell receptor (beta chain) is a study of control samples from healthy donors and cancer patients. The CDR3 spans 15 residues. Trimming took 0 bases from V and 7 from J; bases not matched to a gene: 4. The germline V gene encodes CDR1 SGDLS and CDR2 YYNGEE. Produced via immunoSEQ multiplex PCR; TCRdb's table is partial and in-frame only. The sample contains about 120,000 clones, about 88% of which appear only once. The gene calls are TRBV9 and TRBJ1-6; 7 bases line up with TRBD1. The receptor comes from a man in his late teens or twenties in good health. The sequenced material came from blood. The CDR3 coding sequence is TGTGCCAGCAGCGTAGAGGGGGCTGCGAATTCACCCCTCCACTTT. Its translation: CASSVEGAANSPLHF. Looking up the rest from reference TRBV9 and TRBJ1-6 gives the full variable domain: DSGVTQTPKHLITATGQRVTLRCSPRSGDLSVYWYQQSLDQGLQFLIQYYNGEERAKGNILERFSAQQFPDLHSELNLSSLELGDSALYFCASSVEGAANSPLHFGNGTRLTVT.